Following are 21 T cell receptor beta chains from one sample sequenced in a study of blood T cell repertoires in COVID-19. Clones were sequenced by immunoSEQ multiplex PCR, and TCRdb holds only the in-frame ones, with some missing. The sample carries over 250,000 clones, 85% recorded once. Sample: peripheral blood. These receptors all stem from a human donor in a cohort sampled during active COVID-19.

The chain joins TRBV3-1 (or the pseudogene TRBV3-2) to TRBJ1-2; 8 bases align to TRBD1. Trimming took 2 bases from V and 8 from J; bases not matched to a gene: 10. The germline CDR1 and CDR2 sequences are LGHDT and YNNKEL (reference sequence). The CDR3 totals 15 residues. Here the CDR3 reads CASSQPGQARRGYTF. In DNA form, the CDR3 reads TGTGCCAGCAGCCAACCGGGACAGGCGCGCCGAGGCTACACCTTC.

The chain uses TRBV28 and TRBJ2-2; 8 bases agree with TRBD1. The CDR3 extends over 16 amino acids. V trimming: 6 bases; J trimming: 6 bases; junction bases outside the gene matches: 12. Germline CDR1 MDHEN, CDR2 SYDVKM. The CDR3 is CASSFPGQVMSGELFF. CDR3 nucleotide sequence: TGTGCCAGCAGCTTCCCGGGACAGGTCATGTCCGGGGAGCTGTTTTTT.

The rearrangement uses TRBV7-2 and TRBJ1-2; D is undetermined. The V and J ends lost 0 bases and 0 bases respectively, with 8 bases between them. There are 15 residues in the CDR3. Germline-derived CDR1 and CDR2 are SGHTA and FQGNSA. The CDR3 DNA sequence: TGTGCCAGCAGCTTAGCGAGGGCGACTAACTATGGCTACACCTTC. Encoded protein: CASSLARATNYGYTF.

The CDR3 DNA reads as TGTGCCAGCAGCTTGAACAGGGTGAACACTGAAGCTTTCTTT. It is translated as CASSLNRVNTEAFF. This sequence joins TRBV7-3 and TRBJ1-1; D may be TRBD1 (6 bases). The CDR3 loop spans 14 amino acids. CDR1 SGHTA and CDR2 FQGTGA come from the germline V gene. Trimming took 3 bases from V and 0 from J, leaving 8 bases between them.

CDR3: CASSPSTESPLHF. As DNA, the CDR3 is TGTGCCAGCAGCCCATCGACAGAATCACCCCTCCACTTT. J is TRBJ1-6 and V is TRBV3-1 (or the pseudogene TRBV3-2); D may be TRBD1 (5 bases). Trimming left V 4 bases short and J 10 bases short, with 11 bases between. This CDR3 has 13 amino acids. CDR1 and CDR2 (germline): LGHDT, YNNKEL (reference sequence).

The genes are TRBV9 and TRBJ2-5; 8 bases match TRBD1. J gave up 2 bases and V 4 bases, and 22 bases lay outside the gene matches. The V gene's germline CDR1 is SGDLS and CDR2 YYNGEE. The CDR3 extends over 20 amino acids. The CDR3 nucleotides read TGTGCCAGCAGCTTCCTCCCAGGGGGCGCGGGGTCATCGTCACAAGAGACCCAGTACTTC. The encoded protein is CASSFLPGGAGSSSQETQYF.

The genes are TRBV2 and TRBJ2-5; 7 bases agree with TRBD2. From germline, CDR1 is SNHLY and CDR2 FYNNEI. With 6 bases clipped from V and 5 bases from J, the junction kept 6 bases outside the gene matches. The CDR3 is 13 residues long. CDR3 sequence (DNA): TGTGCCAGCAGGGCGACTAGCAGCGAGACCCAGTACTTC. The encoded protein is CASRATSSETQYF.

The chain recombines TRBV2 with TRBJ2-3; D is uncertain. V was trimmed by 3 bases and J by 5 bases, leaving 3 bases between them. The CDR3 runs 11 residues. The germline V gene encodes CDR1 SNHLY and CDR2 FYNNEI. The CDR3, as DNA: TGTGCCAGCAGTGAGAGAGATACGCAGTATTTT. This codes for CASSERDTQYF.

The rearrangement joins TRBV19 to TRBJ2-5; 11 bases match TRBD1. V trimming: 7 bases; J trimming: 3 bases; junction bases outside the gene matches: 10. This CDR3 comprises 16 residues. Germline values: CDR1 LNHDA, CDR2 SQIVND (reference sequence). The CDR3, as DNA: TGTGCCAGTAATGCCTCCCCGGGACAGGGGGAAGAGACCCAGTACTTC. Translated: CASNASPGQGEETQYF.

This chain links TRBV14 with TRBJ1-2; no firm D call. Per germline, CDR1 SGHDN and CDR2 FVKESK. V lost 0 bases to trimming and J lost 1 base, with 6 bases between them. This CDR3 has 14 amino acids. The CDR3 DNA is TGTGCCAGCAGCCAAGACAGGATTAACTATGGCTACACCTTC. Residues: CASSQDRINYGYTF.

This clone was counted a few times. The chain combines TRBV6-5 with TRBJ2-3; 7 nucleotides line up with TRBD2. This CDR3 spans 13 amino acids. The germline CDR1 and CDR2 sequences are MNHEY and SVGAGI. J was trimmed by 6 bases and V by 6 bases; bases with no gene match: 6. CDR3 nucleotides: TGTGCCAGCAGCCAACTAGCGATCGATACGCAGTATTTT. As protein: CASSQLAIDTQYF.

The chain carries TRBV5-1 and TRBJ1-2, with 7 positions matching TRBD1. The J segment lost 4 bases and the V segment lost 0 bases, leaving 3 bases of the junction unmatched. The CDR3 spans 14 residues. In germline, CDR1 is SGHRS, CDR2 YFSETQ. This CDR3 reads CASSLAQGSYGYTF. The CDR3 region has the DNA TGCGCCAGCAGCTTGGCACAGGGGAGCTATGGCTACACCTTC.

The V call is TRBV2, the J call TRBJ2-7; 8 bases are a match to TRBD2. Germline V lookup: CDR1 SNHLY, CDR2 FYNNEI. The CDR3 is 12 residues long. J lost 6 bases, V lost 6 bases, and 4 bases had no gene match. For the CDR3, the DNA is TGTGCCAGCAGAGAGGGACTAGGCGAGCAGTACTTC. It encodes CASREGLGEQYF.

The chain links TRBV7-9 to TRBJ2-1; D is perhaps TRBD2 (6 bases). Trimming removed 2 bases from V and 6 bases from J, with 11 bases in between. The CDR3 consists of 14 residues. Germline V lookup: CDR1 SEHNR, CDR2 FQNEAQ (reference sequence). This CDR3 reads CASSLRGSSNEQFF. The CDR3 coding sequence is TGTGCCAGCAGCTTACGGGGGAGTAGCAATGAGCAGTTCTTC.

The V call is TRBV28, the J call TRBJ2-2; perhaps TRBD2 as D (7 bases). V was cut by 3 bases and J by 4 bases, with 12 bases left in between. This CDR3 has 15 amino acids. The germline V gene has CDR1 MDHEN and CDR2 SYDVKM. This CDR3 is CASSFEGGGTGELFF. CDR3 sequence (DNA): TGTGCCAGCAGTTTCGAAGGGGGGGGCACCGGGGAGCTGTTTTTT.

J is TRBJ1-3 and V is TRBV13; no clear D gene. Germline V gene data show CDR1 as PRHDT and CDR2 as FYEKMQ (reference sequence). This CDR3 contains 16 residues. With 4 bases removed from V and 3 bases from J, the gap between germline ends came to 16 bases. The CDR3: CASSYLGQSNGNTIYF. The CDR3 nucleotides read TGTGCCAGCAGCTATCTTGGGCAGTCGAATGGAAACACCATATATTTT.

The genes are TRBV9 and TRBJ2-3, with 14 bases identical to TRBD2. V was clipped by 4 bases and J by 2 bases; unmatched bases: 12. Germline lookup yields CDR1 SGDLS and CDR2 YYNGEE. CDR3 length: 19 amino acids. CDR3 loop: CASSFRTSGRPILTDTQYF. CDR3 nucleotides: TGTGCCAGCAGCTTCAGGACTAGCGGGAGGCCCATACTCACAGATACGCAGTATTTT.

The V and J genes are TRBV5-5 and TRBJ1-5, with TRBD1 as a possible D gene (6 bases). The germline V and J ends were trimmed by 1 base and 7 bases, with 12 bases remaining between them. CDR3 size: 14 residues. CDR1 and CDR2 from the germline V gene are SGHKS and YYEKEE (reference sequence). The DNA of the CDR3 is TGTGCCAGCAGCTTGACGGACAGCGGCCAGCCCCAGCATTTT. It specifies CASSLTDSGQPQHF.

The CDR3 coding sequence is TGTGCCAGCAGCCCTTATCAGGGGGCAATCAATGAGCAGTTCTTC. Translated: CASSPYQGAINEQFF. The chain combines TRBV3-1 (or the pseudogene TRBV3-2) with TRBJ2-1; 8 bases are a match to TRBD1. The germline CDR1 and CDR2 sequences are LGHDT and YNNKEL (reference sequence). The CDR3 runs to 15 residues. Germline trimming cut 4 bases from V and 6 bases from J; bases unmatched to any gene: 8.

The chain combines TRBV28 with TRBJ2-1, with D perhaps matching TRBD1 (6 bases). Per the germline V gene, CDR1 is MDHEN and CDR2 is SYDVKM. The CDR3 totals 14 residues. Trimming left V 7 bases short and J 10 bases short, with 20 bases between. CDR3 nucleotides: TGTGCCAGCAAATCCCCGGGACAAAAAATAGAGCAGTTCTTC. It is translated as CASKSPGQKIEQFF.

The V call is TRBV28, the J call TRBJ2-7; D not resolved. CDR1 and CDR2 (germline): MDHEN, SYDVKM. Trimming shortened V by 6 bases and J by 2 bases, and 14 bases separated the two germline ends. This CDR3 spans 14 amino acids. As DNA, the CDR3 is TGTGCCAGCAGATTGGTCCTACCCCCCTACGAGCAGTACTTC. Protein product: CASRLVLPPYEQYF. The full variable domain, with the rest looked up from reference TRBV28 and TRBJ2-7, is DVKVTQSSRYLVKRTGEKVFLECVQDMDHENMFWYRQDPGLGLRLIYFSYDVKMKEKGDIPEGYSVSREKKERFSLILESASTNQTSMYLCASRLVLPPYEQYFGPGTRLTVT.